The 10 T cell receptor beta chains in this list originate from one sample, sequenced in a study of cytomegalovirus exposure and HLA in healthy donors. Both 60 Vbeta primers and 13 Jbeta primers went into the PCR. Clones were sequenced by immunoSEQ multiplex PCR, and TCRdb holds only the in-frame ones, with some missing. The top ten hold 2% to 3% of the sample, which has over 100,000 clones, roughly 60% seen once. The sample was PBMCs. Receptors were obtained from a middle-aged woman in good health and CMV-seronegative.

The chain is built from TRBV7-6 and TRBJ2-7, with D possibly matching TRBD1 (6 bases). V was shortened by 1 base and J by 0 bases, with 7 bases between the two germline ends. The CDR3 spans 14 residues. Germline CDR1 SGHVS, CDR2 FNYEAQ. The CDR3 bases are TGTGCCAGCAGCTTAGGGACAGCCTCCTACGAGCAGTACTTC. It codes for CASSLGTASYEQYF.

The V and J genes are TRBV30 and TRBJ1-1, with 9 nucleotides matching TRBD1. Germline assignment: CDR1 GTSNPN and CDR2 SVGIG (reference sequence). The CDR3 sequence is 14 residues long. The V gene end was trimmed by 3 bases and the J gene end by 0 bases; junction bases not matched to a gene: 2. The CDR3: CAWRWTGVNTEAFF. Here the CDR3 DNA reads TGTGCCTGGAGATGGACAGGGGTGAACACTGAAGCTTTCTTT.

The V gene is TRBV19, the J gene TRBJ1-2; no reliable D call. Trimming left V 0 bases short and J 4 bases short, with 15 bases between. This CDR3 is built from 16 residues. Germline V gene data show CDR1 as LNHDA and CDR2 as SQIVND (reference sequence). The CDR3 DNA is TGTGCCAGTAGTATAGATTGGCCGGGATTAACCTATGGCTACACCTTC. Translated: CASSIDWPGLTYGYTF.

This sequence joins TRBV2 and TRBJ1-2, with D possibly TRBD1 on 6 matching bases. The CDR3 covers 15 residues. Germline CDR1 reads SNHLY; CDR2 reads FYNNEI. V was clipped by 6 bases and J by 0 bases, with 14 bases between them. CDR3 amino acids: CASRVGGPSNYGYTF. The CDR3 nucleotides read TGTGCCAGCAGAGTGGGGGGGCCCTCTAACTATGGCTACACCTTC.

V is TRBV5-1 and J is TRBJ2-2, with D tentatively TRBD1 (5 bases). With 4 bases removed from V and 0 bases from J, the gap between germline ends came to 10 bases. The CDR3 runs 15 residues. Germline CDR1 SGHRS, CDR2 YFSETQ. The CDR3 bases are TGCGCCAGCAGCAACCCCAGGGCGAACACCGGGGAGCTGTTTTTT. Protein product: CASSNPRANTGELFF.

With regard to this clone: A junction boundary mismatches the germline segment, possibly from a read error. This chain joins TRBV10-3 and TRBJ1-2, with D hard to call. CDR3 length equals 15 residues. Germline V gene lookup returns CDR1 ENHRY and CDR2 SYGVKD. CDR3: CAVRPSSGFRYGYTF. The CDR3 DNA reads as TGTGCCGTCAGACCTAGCTCGGGGTTTCGCTATGGCTACACCTTC.

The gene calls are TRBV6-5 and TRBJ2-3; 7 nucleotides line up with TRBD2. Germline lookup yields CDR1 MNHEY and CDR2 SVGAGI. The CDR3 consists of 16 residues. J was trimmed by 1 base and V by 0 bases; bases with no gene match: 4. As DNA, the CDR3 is TGTGCCAGCAGTTACTCAACGAGCGGGGGCACAGATACGCAGTATTTT. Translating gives CASSYSTSGGTDTQYF.

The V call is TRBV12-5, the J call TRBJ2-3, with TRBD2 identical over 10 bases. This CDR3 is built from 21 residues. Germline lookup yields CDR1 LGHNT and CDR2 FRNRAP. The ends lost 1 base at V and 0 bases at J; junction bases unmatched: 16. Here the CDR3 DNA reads TGTGCTAGTGGTTTGGGGCGACAGGGGATCATACTAGCGGGGAGCACAGATACGCAGTATTTT. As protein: CASGLGRQGIILAGSTDTQYF.

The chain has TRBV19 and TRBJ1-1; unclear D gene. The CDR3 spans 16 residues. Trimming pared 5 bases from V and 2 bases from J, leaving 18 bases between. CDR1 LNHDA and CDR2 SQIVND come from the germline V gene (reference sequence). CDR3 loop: CASSATAWTGNTEAFF. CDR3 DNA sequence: TGTGCCAGTAGTGCCACGGCTTGGACGGGAAACACTGAAGCTTTCTTT.

Here the CDR3 DNA reads TGTGCCAGCTCACCGGACAGGGACCATGGCTACACCTTC. Translation gives CASSPDRDHGYTF. The V call is TRBV18, the J call TRBJ1-2; 8 positions match TRBD1. The CDR3 totals 13 residues. J gave up 6 bases and V 3 bases, and 3 bases lay outside the gene matches. Germline-derived CDR1 and CDR2 are KGHSH and LQKENI.